This record covers a single T cell receptor (beta chain). The source of the sample is a study of blood T cell repertoires in COVID-19. In the study overall: Specimens from acute and convalescent COVID-19 originated in the United States, Italy and Spain. PBMCs, B-cell-depleted T cells, or T cells provided the cDNA or gDNA that made up the material.

The CDR3 loop spans 15 amino acids. Germline-derived CDR1 and CDR2 are SGHRS and YFSETQ. V was cut by 0 bases and J by 4 bases, with 11 bases left in between. As processed by the authors: Researchers report that nucleated cell counts were estimated from reference gene primer amplification. Using immunoSEQ multiplex PCR, the repertoire was profiled, and TCRdb retains in-frame clones only, with some absent. That table supplies the V and J calls and clone size; D and trimming were determined from the DNA. The sample has 28,000 or so clones; more than 85% are singletons. This receptor was obtained from a human donor in a cohort sampled during active COVID-19. The sample consisted of peripheral blood. V usage is TRBV5-1 and J usage is TRBJ2-1; possible D gene TRBD2, 5 bases. The CDR3 spells CASSLAGERYNEQFF. The CDR3 nucleotides are TGCGCCAGCAGCTTGGCCGGGGAACGTTACAATGAGCAGTTCTTC.